The TCR beta chain under discussion was sequenced for a study of blood T cells in healthy people across ages. General study points: Across the age range, TCR beta diversity per million T cells fell in a roughly linear way.

The CDR3 is 16 residues long. The V gene's germline CDR1 is KGHDR and CDR2 SFDVKD. About this clonotype: The target antigen is unknown. An end of the junction differs from the germline gene, which may be a read error.

Then a second PCR, running about 7 to 11 cycles, was carried out with a sample-barcoded 5' primer and a J-beta primer mix. Each cDNA molecule received a tag from a template-switch adaptor that had 12 random nucleotides. Using its own MiXCR run on the 5' RACE reads, TCRdb lists one record per CDR3 protein. The sample lists 720,000 or so distinct CDR3 sequences; approximately 40% were seen once. This receptor was taken from a man older than 75 in good health. V usage is TRBV24-1 and J usage is TRBJ1-1, with 8 bases lining up with TRBD1. Material: blood. For the CDR3, the DNA is TGTGCCACCAGTGATTCCAGGACAGGGAGGAACACTGGAGCTTTCTTT. Protein product: CATSDSRTGRNTGAFF.